This entry describes one TCR beta chain. Other DNA variants within this sample encode the same CDR3. This sample was included in a study of blood T cell repertoires in COVID-19. The germline CDR1 and CDR2 sequences are SGHNT and YENEEA. The ends were cut back, 6 bases at V and 2 bases at J, with 7 bases in the middle. CDR3 size: 13 residues. Method: immunoSEQ multiplex PCR; TCRdb's copy keeps in-frame clones and lacks some. Seen here are 270,000 or so clones, about 88% observed once, and the top ten hold almost 1.5%. The J gene is TRBJ2-2, the V gene TRBV11-3; D is unclear. Input material: peripheral blood. This clonotype originated in a human donor with COVID-19, enrolled during active disease. The donor label of this sample is uncertain. CDR3: CASSTYNTGELFF. CDR3 sequence (DNA): TGTGCCAGCAGTACCTATAACACCGGGGAGCTGTTTTTT.